What follows are 27 T cell receptor beta chains derived from one specimen sequenced in a study of blood T cell repertoires in COVID-19. Using immunoSEQ multiplex PCR, the repertoire was profiled, and TCRdb retains in-frame clones only, with some absent. The sample yields around 130,000 clones, approximately 88% seen once. The sample was peripheral blood. The source is a woman younger than 45 who had recovered from COVID-19.

CDR3 sequence (DNA): TGTGCCAGCAGTGAAGCCCCAGGGGACACTGAAGCTTTCTTT. This encodes CASSEAPGDTEAFF. The chain carries TRBV6-1 and TRBJ1-1; a possible D gene is TRBD1 (6 bases). From germline, CDR1 is MNHNS and CDR2 SASEGT. The CDR3 length is 14 residues. V was pared by 0 bases and J by 3 bases, with 8 bases between.

This chain joins TRBV2 and TRBJ2-2; 10 bases fit TRBD1. Per the germline V gene, CDR1 is SNHLY and CDR2 is FYNNEI. V gave up 3 bases and J gave up 4 bases; unmatched junction bases: 8. The CDR3 is 17 amino acids. CDR3 region: CASSDTLWTGGTGELFF. The CDR3 DNA follows: TGTGCCAGCAGTGATACTTTGTGGACAGGGGGCACCGGGGAGCTGTTTTTT.

The V gene is TRBV11-1, the J gene TRBJ1-1; a possible D gene is TRBD1 (5 bases). CDR3 size: 15 residues. Germline V gene lookup returns CDR1 SGHAT and CDR2 FQDESV (reference sequence). V was trimmed by 5 bases and J by 4 bases, leaving 17 bases between them. In DNA, the CDR3 is TGTGCCAGCAGCACCCGGGCAGGGCTCGTCACTGAAGCTTTCTTT. Its protein product is CASSTRAGLVTEAFF.

The chain links TRBV6-1 to TRBJ1-2; 7 bases are a match to TRBD1. The germline V gene has CDR1 MNHNS and CDR2 SASEGT. This CDR3 has 15 residues. Trimming cost V 2 bases and J 8 bases; bases outside gene matches: 11. CDR3 protein: CASSEQERGLKGYTF. CDR3 DNA: TGTGCCAGCAGTGAACAAGAAAGGGGGCTAAAGGGCTACACCTTC.

The rearrangement links TRBV7-6 to TRBJ2-2; 10 bases agree with TRBD1. CDR3 length: 14 amino acids. Germline lookup yields CDR1 SGHVS and CDR2 FNYEAQ. Losses at the gene ends were 6 bases for V and 4 bases for J; bases not matched to a gene: 2. The CDR3 region is CASSWDRGTGELFF. The CDR3 DNA sequence: TGTGCCAGCAGTTGGGACAGGGGCACCGGGGAGCTGTTTTTT.

This clone was seen a single time. The J gene is TRBJ2-2, the V gene TRBV14, with a possible D match to TRBD1 (6 bases). The V end was cut by 6 bases, the J end by 13 bases, with 21 bases between. This CDR3 spans 14 amino acids. Germline CDR1 and CDR2: SGHDN and FVKESK. CDR3 nucleotides: TGTGCCAGCAGTTTCGGACAGCTGAGAGGATTGCTGTTTTTT. Protein: CASSFGQLRGLLFF.

Only a few counts were recorded for this clone. The chain carries TRBV5-6 and TRBJ1-2; 9 nucleotides match TRBD1. There are 16 residues in the CDR3. V shed 3 bases, J shed 4 bases, and the junction held 10 bases outside the gene matches. Per germline, CDR1 SGHDT and CDR2 YYEEEE. CDR3 coding DNA: TGTGCCAGCAGCTCCTTTAGGACAGGGGCAAGCTATGGCTACACCTTC. Its protein product is CASSSFRTGASYGYTF.

V is TRBV19 and J is TRBJ1-2; maybe TRBD1 (6 bases). Per germline, CDR1 LNHDA and CDR2 SQIVND (reference sequence). Trimming shortened V by 10 bases and J by 2 bases, and 11 bases separated the two germline ends. The length of the CDR3 is 12 residues. CDR3 bases: TGTGCCACCAGCGGGGGCAACTATGGCTACACCTTC. This sequence encodes CATSGGNYGYTF.

The J gene is TRBJ2-1, the V gene TRBV18; D is perhaps TRBD2 (5 bases). V gave up 4 bases and J gave up 7 bases, with 11 bases separating them. This CDR3 is 13 amino acids long. The V gene's germline CDR1 is KGHSH and CDR2 LQKENI. The DNA of the CDR3 is TGTGCCAGCTCACGCGACTACCTTAATGAGCAGTTCTTC. As protein: CASSRDYLNEQFF.

V usage is TRBV27 and J usage is TRBJ2-1, with D hard to call. The germline V and J ends were trimmed by 5 bases and 2 bases, with 7 bases remaining between them. The CDR3 length is 13 residues. CDR1 is MNHEY, CDR2 SMNVEV, per germline (reference sequence). CDR3 region: CASSPLTYNEQFF. The DNA of the CDR3 is TGTGCCAGCAGTCCACTTACCTACAATGAGCAGTTCTTC.

CDR3 coding DNA: TGTGCCAGCAGCCCTGGGACAGGGGGCCTAGCGCGCCAAGAGACCCAGTACTTC. The encoded protein is CASSPGTGGLARQETQYF. This chain uses TRBV5-5 with TRBJ2-5; 12 bases are a match to TRBD1. The CDR3 is 18 residues long. CDR1 and CDR2 from the germline V gene are SGHKS and YYEKEE (reference sequence). V lost 4 bases and J lost 1; bases outside the gene matches: 11.

Only a few counts were recorded for this clone. This rearrangement joins TRBV5-1 to TRBJ2-6; D is unresolved. The CDR3 totals 16 residues. The germline CDR1 and CDR2 sequences are SGHRS and YFSETQ. V lost 1 base and J lost 0, with 8 bases in between. Written as DNA, the CDR3 is TGCGCCAGCAGCTTGATGGCAGTCTCTGGGGCCAACGTCCTGACTTTC. Its translation is CASSLMAVSGANVLTF.

The chain employs TRBV6-1 and TRBJ1-1; 7 bases align to TRBD1. This CDR3 comprises 13 residues. V gave up 1 base and J gave up 7 bases; unmatched junction bases: 3. Germline CDR1 reads MNHNS; CDR2 reads SASEGT. The CDR3 is CASSEEWDSEAFF. In nucleotides, the CDR3 is TGTGCCAGCAGTGAAGAATGGGACAGTGAAGCTTTCTTT.

V usage is TRBV6-5 and J usage is TRBJ2-7; 11 bases agree with TRBD1. The CDR3 has 13 amino acids. After removal of 6 bases from V and 2 bases from J, the junction contained 0 bases not matched to a gene. Germline V gene lookup returns CDR1 MNHEY and CDR2 SVGAGI. DNA for the CDR3: TGTGCCAGCAGGGACAGGGGGCCCTACGAGCAGTACTTC. Amino acid sequence: CASRDRGPYEQYF.

The chain joins TRBV2 to TRBJ1-2; TRBD1 might be the D (6 bases). Per germline, CDR1 SNHLY and CDR2 FYNNEI. V was clipped by 1 base and J by 1 base, with 10 bases between them. The CDR3 totals 15 residues. DNA for the CDR3: TGTGCCAGCAGTGAAGGGGACATGGGTAACTATGGCTACACCTTC. Protein sequence: CASSEGDMGNYGYTF.

The V gene is TRBV6-5, the J gene TRBJ1-1; D is uncertain. The CDR3 length is 14 residues. CDR1 is MNHEY, CDR2 SVGAGI, per germline. The V end was cut by 0 bases, the J end by 0 bases, with 5 bases between. The CDR3 protein is CASSYSVLNTEAFF. The CDR3 bases are TGTGCCAGCAGTTACTCCGTCTTGAACACTGAAGCTTTCTTT.

The V gene is TRBV5-4, the J gene TRBJ2-1; 10 positions agree with TRBD2. Germline CDR1 SGHNT, CDR2 YYREEE (reference sequence). CDR3 length: 15 amino acids. V dropped 3 bases and J dropped 1; count of bases not matched to a gene: 1. This CDR3 reads CASSSSGGSYNEQFF. CDR3 nucleotides: TGTGCCAGCAGCTCTAGCGGGGGATCCTACAATGAGCAGTTCTTC.

This CDR3 reads CASSLVLAEAGELFF. CDR3 nucleotides: TGTGCCAGCAGCTTGGTTCTAGCGGAAGCCGGGGAGCTGTTTTTT. The rearrangement uses TRBV5-4 and TRBJ2-2, with TRBD2 identical over 7 bases. V lost 0 bases, J lost 6 bases, and 5 bases stayed unmatched. The CDR3 has 15 residues. The germline V gene encodes CDR1 SGHNT and CDR2 YYREEE (reference sequence).

This clone was detected only once. This chain links TRBV6-5 with TRBJ1-1; D gene uncertain. CDR1 MNHEY and CDR2 SVGAGI come from the germline V gene. Deletions cut 6 bases from V and 8 bases from J, with 16 bases between. The CDR3 is made up of 13 amino acids. The CDR3 DNA is TGTGCCAGCAGGATTACCGGAGGGCGGGAAGCTTTCTTT. Amino acids: CASRITGGREAFF.

V gene TRBV15 combines with J gene TRBJ2-5, with 13 bases matching TRBD2. The V gene end was trimmed by 0 bases and the J gene end by 6 bases; junction bases not matched to a gene: 7. Germline V CDR1 and CDR2: LNHNV, YYDKDF (reference sequence). The CDR3 runs 17 residues. For the CDR3, the DNA is TGTGCCACCAGCAGAGATGGGACTAGCGGGATAGCGAAGACCCAGTACTTC. Residues: CATSRDGTSGIAKTQYF.

The chain employs TRBV6-5 and TRBJ1-2; D not resolved. Germline V gene sequence: CDR1 MNHEY, CDR2 SVGAGI. The CDR3 covers 12 residues. V lost 7 bases and J 3 bases, leaving 9 bases between the germline ends. CDR3 DNA sequence: TGTGCCAGCACCGGCGGCTACTATGGCTACACCTTC. Translation gives CASTGGYYGYTF.

This clone was detected only a few times. The rearrangement joins TRBV6-5 to TRBJ2-1; TRBD1 matches at 8 bases. The V segment lost 0 bases and the J segment 2 bases; nucleotides outside the gene matches: 3. The CDR3 totals 16 residues. CDR1 and CDR2 (germline): MNHEY, SVGAGI. The CDR3 DNA reads TGTGCCAGCAGTTACTCGGCGGGACAGGCCTACAATGAGCAGTTCTTC. Amino acid sequence: CASSYSAGQAYNEQFF.

The chain uses TRBV13 and TRBJ2-1; possibly TRBD1 for D (6 bases). Trimming cost V 3 bases and J 8 bases, with 11 bases left between them. Germline assignment: CDR1 PRHDT and CDR2 FYEKMQ (reference sequence). There are 13 residues in the CDR3. The CDR3 DNA is TGTGCCAGCAGCTTTACAGGGATGGATGAGCAGTTCTTC. Translated, it gives CASSFTGMDEQFF.

The CDR3 bases are TGCGCCAGCAGTCAGACAGGGGAGGGCTACGAGCAGTACTTC. This sequence encodes CASSQTGEGYEQYF. This chain links TRBV4-1 with TRBJ2-7, with a weak D call TRBD1 (8 bases). The CDR3 has 14 amino acids. Germline-derived CDR1 and CDR2 are MGHRA and YSYEKL. Trimming shortened V by 6 bases and J by 3 bases, and 15 bases separated the two germline ends.

This clone was recorded only once. V is TRBV7-2 and J is TRBJ2-3, with 9 bases matching TRBD2. The germline gives CDR1 SGHTA, CDR2 FQGNSA. V was clipped by 5 bases and J by 11 bases; unmatched bases: 8. The CDR3 spans 13 residues. The CDR3 sequence: CASSPLAGPGQYF. CDR3 nucleotide sequence: TGTGCCAGCAGCCCACTAGCGGGTCCAGGGCAGTATTTT.

The rearrangement uses TRBV30 and TRBJ2-1, with TRBD2 matching over 10 bases. This CDR3 has 16 residues. From germline, CDR1 is GTSNPN and CDR2 SVGIG (reference sequence). V shed 4 bases and J 3 bases; nucleotides not matched to a gene: 9. CDR3 coding DNA: TGTGCCTGGACCAGCGGGGGGGCGCTTTTCTACAATGAGCAGTTCTTC. The encoded protein is CAWTSGGALFYNEQFF.

Concerning this clone: Compared with germline, one end of the junction differs, possibly owing to a read error. V is TRBV6-6 and J is TRBJ2-1, with 7 bases identical to TRBD1. Germline assignment: CDR1 MNHNY and CDR2 SVGAGI (reference sequence). The CDR3 is 15 amino acids. The CDR3 is CASSDSRGTYNEQFF. The DNA of the CDR3 is TGTGCCAGCAGTGACTCCAGGGGGACCTACAATGAGCAGTTCTTC.